These T cell receptor beta chains were read from a single sample in a study of a mutant IDH1 vaccine in newly diagnosed glioma. Clones were read by immunoSEQ multiplex PCR, and TCRdb kept only the in-frame ones, dropping some. Found here are roughly 86,000 clones, just under 80% of them singletons; the top ten hold less than 8.5%. Here the sequenced sample was PBMCs, taken from a glioma patient treated with radiotherapy, temozolomide or both. The source of these receptors is a man aged 40-49 years with glioma. The CDR3 runs from the conserved cysteine through the conserved F or W. D genes are given only for firm matches. Only part of the rows carry a size: once, few, many, or a class if the clone is expanded.

j_call clone_size v_call d_call cdr3_aa cdr3_nt
TRBJ1-2 - TRBV5-1 - CASSLDRFPWGYTF TGCGCCAGCAGCTTAGACAGGTTCCCATGGGGCTACACCTTC
TRBJ1-1 - TRBV18 TRBD1 CASSPGTENTEAFF TGTGCCAGCTCACCCGGGACAGAGAACACTGAAGCTTTCTTT
TRBJ1-4 - TRBV6-5 - CASSPYATNEKLFF TGTGCCAGCAGTCCATATGCAACTAATGAAAAACTGTTTTTT
TRBJ1-2 - TRBV6-5 - CASRDSYGYTF TGTGCCAGCAGGGACAGCTATGGCTACACCTTC
TRBJ2-1 - TRBV10-1 - CASSPEGQRGNEQFF TGCGCCAGCAGCCCCGAGGGTCAGAGGGGCAATGAGCAGTTCTTC
TRBJ2-7 - TRBV5-4 TRBD2 CASSPSGRDEQYF TGTGCCAGCAGCCCGAGCGGGAGGGACGAGCAGTACTTC
TRBJ1-1 - TRBV19 - CASTAFGTEAFF TGTGCCAGTACCGCCTTCGGGACTGAAGCTTTCTTT
TRBJ2-1 - TRBV9 - CASSVEGSEQFF TGTGCCAGCAGCGTAGAAGGCAGTGAGCAGTTCTTC
TRBJ1-5 - TRBV2 - CASNLRDRPQHF TGTGCCAGCAACCTCCGGGACCGACCCCAGCATTTT
TRBJ2-2 - TRBV7-8 TRBD2 CASSLATGGFDTGELFF TGTGCCAGCAGCTTAGCAACGGGAGGGTTCGACACCGGGGAGCTGTTTTTT
TRBJ2-7 - TRBV5-1 - CASSLASYEQYF TGCGCCAGCAGCTTGGCCTCCTACGAGCAGTACTTC
TRBJ1-4 - TRBV18 - CTSSPLRQSATNEKLFF TGTACCAGCTCACCACTACGGCAGTCCGCAACTAATGAAAAACTGTTTTTT
TRBJ1-6 once TRBV10-3 TRBD1 CAISGDRVGSPLHF TGTGCCATCAGTGGGGACAGGGTCGGCTCACCCCTCCACTTT
TRBJ1-1 - TRBV10-3 TRBD1 CAISEIPGQPVMNTEAFF TGTGCCATCAGTGAGATCCCGGGACAGCCGGTAATGAACACTGAAGCTTTCTTT
TRBJ1-4 - TRBV7-9 - CASSDPGGNEKLFF TGTGCCAGCAGCGACCCGGGGGGAAATGAAAAACTGTTTTTT
TRBJ2-2 - TRBV14 - CASSQDRFAAGHSGELFF TGTGCCAGCAGCCAAGATAGATTCGCGGCAGGGCATTCCGGGGAGCTGTTTTTT
TRBJ2-7 few TRBV29-1 - CSVTPLRGEQYF TGCAGCGTTACACCACTCAGGGGCGAGCAGTACTTC
TRBJ2-3 once TRBV5-4 - CASTGTQLSTDTQYF TGTGCCAGCACGGGGACCCAATTGAGCACAGATACGCAGTATTTT
TRBJ1-2 - TRBV19 - CASVTGNYGYTF TGTGCCAGCGTTACAGGGAACTATGGCTACACCTTC
TRBJ2-7 - TRBV7-8 - CASSLATRAYEQYF TGTGCCAGCAGCTTAGCAACTAGAGCTTACGAGCAGTACTTC
TRBJ1-1 few TRBV7-9 - CATAWNTEAFF TGTGCCACGGCCTGGAACACTGAAGCTTTCTTT
TRBJ2-7 - TRBV6-5 - CASSYSRGSYEQYF TGTGCCAGCAGTTACTCGAGGGGCTCCTACGAGCAGTACTTC
TRBJ2-2 - TRBV19 - CASSGGESAGELFF TGTGCCAGTAGTGGTGGGGAATCGGCCGGGGAGCTGTTTTTT
TRBJ1-5 - TRBV19 TRBD1 CASSIGTGFSQPQHF TGTGCCAGTAGTATAGGGACAGGGTTTTCTCAGCCCCAGCATTTT
TRBJ1-4 - TRBV7-9 - CASSLKRRGDNEKLFF TGTGCCAGCAGCCTGAAACGGAGAGGGGATAATGAAAAACTGTTTTTT
TRBJ2-1 few TRBV7-2 - CASSSGSYNEQFF TGTGCCAGCAGCTCCGGGAGCTACAATGAGCAGTTCTTC
TRBJ1-1 - TRBV6-6 TRBD1 CASSSWTGVNTEAFF TGTGCCAGCAGTTCCTGGACAGGGGTGAACACTGAAGCTTTCTTT
TRBJ2-6 - TRBV29-1 - CSVVVSGANVLTF TGCAGCGTTGTGGTATCTGGGGCCAACGTCCTGACTTTC
TRBJ1-4 - TRBV18 - CASSPLHREGEKLFF TGTGCCAGCTCACCACTACACAGGGAGGGTGAAAAACTGTTTTTT
TRBJ2-7 - TRBV28 TRBD2 CASSRGTSSGYEQYF TGTGCCAGCAGTCGCGGTACCTCTAGCGGATACGAGCAGTACTTC
TRBJ1-2 - TRBV6-1 - CASRSHDNYGYTF TGTGCCAGCAGGTCTCATGATAACTATGGCTACACCTTC
TRBJ2-7 - TRBV7-6 - CASSLARGDEQYF TGTGCCAGCAGCTTAGCGAGAGGCGACGAGCAGTACTTC
TRBJ2-7 few TRBV4-3 - CASSQVLGNEQYF TGCGCCAGCAGCCAAGTCTTAGGTAACGAGCAGTACTTC
TRBJ2-4 - TRBV5-1 - CASSFSGNIQYF TGCGCCAGCAGCTTTTCAGGGAACATTCAGTACTTC
TRBJ2-6 - TRBV19 - CASTTGANVLTF TGTGCCAGCACTACTGGGGCCAACGTCCTGACTTTC
TRBJ2-1 - TRBV10-2 - CASSESRGAEQFF TGCGCCAGCAGTGAGTCGAGGGGGGCTGAGCAGTTCTTC
TRBJ2-3 - TRBV30 - CAWSPKDTQYF TGTGCCTGGAGCCCTAAAGATACGCAGTATTTT
TRBJ1-4 few TRBV7-9 TRBD1 CASSVWTGRNEKLFF TGTGCCAGCAGCGTGTGGACAGGGAGGAATGAAAAACTGTTTTTT
TRBJ1-2 - TRBV4-3 - CASSQDSGGRGRGGYTF TGCGCCAGCAGCCAAGACTCGGGAGGTAGAGGGAGGGGTGGCTACACCTTC
TRBJ2-3 - TRBV5-1 TRBD1 CASSLDGTGTDTQYF TGCGCCAGCAGCTTGGATGGGACAGGCACAGATACGCAGTATTTT
TRBJ1-5 few TRBV7-8 TRBD1 CASSPWTGSNQPQHF TGTGCCAGCAGCCCATGGACAGGGAGCAATCAGCCCCAGCATTTT
TRBJ2-5 once TRBV4-3 - CASSQDGVETQYF TGCGCCAGCAGCCAAGATGGTGTAGAGACCCAGTACTTC
TRBJ1-2 once TRBV13 TRBD1 CASSRGQNYGYTF TGTGCCAGCAGCCGGGGACAGAACTATGGCTACACCTTC
TRBJ2-7 few TRBV5-3 - CARREGSSYEQYF TGTGCCAGAAGAGAGGGATCAAGCTACGAGCAGTACTTC
TRBJ2-3 - TRBV7-6 TRBD2 CASSSAGLATDTQYF TGTGCCAGCAGCTCCGCCGGACTAGCGACAGATACGCAGTATTTT
TRBJ1-3 once TRBV10-3 - CAISESRQTGNTIYF TGTGCCATCAGTGAGTCTCGACAGACTGGAAACACCATATATTTT
TRBJ2-5 - TRBV30 - CAWSGGGETQYF TGTGCCTGGAGTGGAGGTGGAGAGACCCAGTACTTC
TRBJ1-1 once TRBV4-3 TRBD1 CASSQDHGTGSGVEAFF TGCGCCAGCAGCCAAGATCATGGGACAGGGTCGGGGGTTGAAGCTTTCTTT
TRBJ2-7 medium-sized TRBV7-8 TRBD2 CASSLRLAGVGYEQYF TGTGCCAGCAGCTTAAGACTAGCGGGAGTGGGGTACGAGCAGTACTTC
TRBJ2-7 few TRBV10-2 - CASRAALIYEQYF TGCGCCAGCAGGGCAGCCCTTATCTACGAGCAGTACTTC
TRBJ1-1 - TRBV6-6 TRBD1 CASRQTSGGPEAFF TGTGCCAGCAGACAGACTTCAGGGGGGCCTGAAGCTTTCTTT
TRBJ1-2 - TRBV4-3 - CASSQVTWGEYGYTF TGCGCCAGCAGCCAGGTGACCTGGGGGGAGTATGGCTACACCTTC